The 26 T cell receptor beta chains in this list originate from one sample, sequenced in a study of breast tumors, draining lymph nodes, adjacent tissues. TCRdb itself ran the multiplex PCR reads through MiXCR, one entry per CDR3 protein. The table records more than 14,000 distinct CDR3 sequences, roughly 50% of them present only once. The sample was tumor-adjacent breast tissue. These receptor sequences come from a female donor with breast cancer. Some clones in this sample may be carry-over from other donors' samples.

This chain joins TRBV29-1 and TRBJ2-7, with TRBD1 matching 7 bases. The junction had 5 bases not matched to a gene; V was cut back by 6 bases and J by 0 bases. Germline V CDR1 and CDR2: SQVTM, ANQGSEA. CDR3 length: 13 amino acids. CDR3 in DNA: TGCAGCGTAAAGGGGACAGACTCCTACGAGCAGTACTTC. It codes for CSVKGTDSYEQYF.

Ten or more counts support this clonotype. This CDR3 reads CASSLGGWQGRANVLTF. CDR3 DNA sequence: TGTGCCAGCAGTTTAGGGGGGTGGCAGGGAAGGGCCAACGTCCTGACTTTC. This rearrangement joins TRBV12-3 or TRBV12-4 to TRBJ2-6; D tentatively reads TRBD1 or TRBD2 (5 bases each). Trimming took 1 base from V and 5 from J, leaving 15 bases between them. The CDR3 covers 17 residues.

This clonotype was seen many times. A single base separates this from a much larger clone, so it may be a read error. The V gene is TRBV6-1, the J gene TRBJ1-6; 9 positions agree with TRBD1. Germline CDR1 and CDR2: MNHNS and SASEGT. The CDR3 sequence is 14 residues long. The J segment lost 7 bases and the V segment lost 5 bases, leaving 3 bases of the junction unmatched. The CDR3 reads CASSQQGANSPLHF. CDR3 DNA: TGTGCCAGCAGTCAACAGGGGGCGAATTCACCCCTCCACTTT.

This chain links TRBV7-8 with TRBJ1-4, with D possibly matching TRBD1 (6 bases). The CDR3 has 16 residues. Germline CDR1 SGHVS, CDR2 FQNEAQ. V lost 5 bases to trimming and J lost 0 bases, with 13 bases between them. The DNA for the CDR3 is TGTGCCAGCAGCCGGACAGCGGAGGCAACTAATGAAAAACTGTTTTTT. Its protein product is CASSRTAEATNEKLFF.

There are a few counts of this clonotype. The chain couples TRBV4-2 to TRBJ2-5; a weak D match, TRBD2 (6 bases). Germline values: CDR1 LGHNA, CDR2 YNFKEQ. The CDR3 has 14 amino acids. Trimming cost V 4 bases and J 3 bases, with 12 bases left between them. The DNA for the CDR3 is TGTGCCAGCAGCCGCTCTGGGGGGAAAGAGACCCAGTACTTC. Residues: CASSRSGGKETQYF.

This clonotype appeared many times. This rearrangement joins TRBV6-2 or TRBV6-3 to TRBJ2-1, with 10 bases fitting TRBD2. With 6 bases clipped from V and 9 bases from J, the junction kept 8 bases outside the gene matches. The CDR3 totals 14 residues. CDR1 is MNHEY, CDR2 SVGEGT, per germline. The CDR3 DNA follows: TGTGCCAGCAGGAGCGGGGGGGCCAGGGGTGAGCAGTTCTTC. Protein sequence: CASRSGGARGEQFF.

This chain links TRBV7-9 with TRBJ2-2; D perhaps matches TRBD1 (6 bases). Trimming pared 5 bases from V and 5 bases from J, leaving 12 bases between. Per the germline V gene, CDR1 is SEHNR and CDR2 is FQNEAQ (reference sequence). The CDR3 runs 14 residues. CDR3 loop: CASSEDSHTGELFF. For the CDR3, the DNA is TGTGCCAGCAGCGAGGACAGTCATACCGGGGAGCTGTTTTTT.

There are many counts of this clonotype. The genes are TRBV2 and TRBJ2-7; a possible D gene is TRBD2 (6 bases). CDR1 is SNHLY, CDR2 FYNNEI, per germline. The CDR3 extends over 14 amino acids. With 1 base removed from V and 7 bases from J, the gap between germline ends came to 14 bases. The DNA for the CDR3 is TGTGCCAGCAGTGAAGGCCTAGAACGGGGGGAGCAGTACTTC. This encodes CASSEGLERGEQYF.

There are many counts of this clonotype. This chain links TRBV27 with TRBJ1-6; no reliable D call. The V end lost 5 bases, the J end lost 13 bases, and 18 bases lay between the germline ends. CDR3 size: 14 residues. From germline, CDR1 is MNHEY and CDR2 SMNVEV (reference sequence). The DNA for the CDR3 is TGTGCCAGCAGTCGGACCGGGAGTGCTGCGCCCCTCCACTTT. As protein: CASSRTGSAAPLHF.

This clonotype was picked up one time. The rearrangement links TRBV4-1 to TRBJ2-5; D might be TRBD1 or TRBD2, each matching 7 bases. V shed 3 bases and J shed 5 bases, with 19 bases lying between them. Per the germline V gene, CDR1 is MGHRA and CDR2 is YSYEKL. CDR3 length equals 16 residues. DNA for the CDR3: TGCGCCAGCAGCCAGTCAGGGGGGGCGGGGGACGAGACCCAGTACTTC. Its protein is CASSQSGGAGDETQYF.

Details on this clonotype: This may be a read error: a much more frequent sequence differs by one nucleotide. The gene calls are TRBV20-1 and TRBJ1-2, with D possibly TRBD1 on 6 matching bases. The V end lost 0 bases, the J end lost 10 bases, and 15 bases lay between the germline ends. This CDR3 region has 13 residues. CDR1 and CDR2 from the germline V gene are DFQATT and SNEGSKA (reference sequence). The CDR3 is CSAREGGRDAYTF. In DNA form, the CDR3 reads TGCAGTGCTAGAGAAGGGGGGCGCGATGCCTACACCTTC.

This clonotype was counted between two and nine times. The genes are TRBV28 and TRBJ1-4; 7 bases match TRBD1. V dropped 5 bases and J dropped 4; count of bases not matched to a gene: 19. Germline V gene lookup returns CDR1 MDHEN and CDR2 SYDVKM. The CDR3 extends over 19 amino acids. This CDR3 is CASSPTTGPRLNVNEKLFF. CDR3 nucleotide sequence: TGTGCCAGCAGTCCAACGACAGGGCCCCGTCTCAATGTTAATGAAAAACTGTTTTTT.

This clonotype came up many times. This clone may be a read error of a much larger clone one base away. This chain uses TRBV6-5 with TRBJ1-6; D remains unclear. Germline V CDR1 and CDR2: MNHEY, SVGAGI. Trimming stripped 6 bases from V and 0 bases from J, with 9 bases between. The CDR3 contains 15 residues. CDR3 coding DNA: TGTGCCAGCAGACGAAGGAGCTCCTATAATTCACCCCTCCACTTT. It codes for CASRRRSSYNSPLHF.

At least ten counts were recorded for this clonotype. One junction end disagrees with the germline gene, perhaps due to a read error. This chain uses TRBV6-2 or TRBV6-3 with TRBJ2-3; 9 bases align to TRBD2. In germline, CDR1 is MNHEY, CDR2 SVGEGT. The CDR3 is 16 residues long. This CDR3 reads CASSHSNSGGQDTQYF. The CDR3, as DNA: TGTGCCAGCAGTCACTCGAATAGCGGGGGTCAAGATACGCAGTATTTT.

This chain links TRBV6-5 with TRBJ1-6; D is perhaps TRBD1 (5 bases). This CDR3 contains 15 residues. Per germline, CDR1 MNHEY and CDR2 SVGAGI. Here the CDR3 reads CISSYSFGGNSPLHF. Written as DNA, the CDR3 is TGTATCAGCAGTTACTCGTTCGGGGGTAATTCACCCCTCCACTTT.

This clonotype was seen ten or more times. The chain joins TRBV6-2 or TRBV6-3 to TRBJ1-5; D is ambiguous. The CDR3 has 13 amino acids. V lost 2 bases to trimming and J lost 4 bases, with 6 bases between them. The germline CDR1 and CDR2 sequences are MNHEY and SVGEGT. The CDR3 reads CASSYVGNQPQHF. CDR3 nucleotide sequence: TGTGCCAGCAGTTACGTTGGGAATCAGCCCCAGCATTTT.

This clonotype was counted at least ten times. The chain links TRBV10-3 to TRBJ1-1, with D possibly TRBD1 on 5 matching bases. V lost 3 bases and J lost 3, with 11 bases in between. Per germline, CDR1 ENHRY and CDR2 SYGVKD. This CDR3 comprises 14 residues. CDR3 sequence (DNA): TGTGCCATCAGTGACGAGGGGCTTGACACTGAAGCTTTCTTT. Its translation: CAISDEGLDTEAFF.

Points on this clonotype: The junction and the germline gene differ at one end; a read error may be behind it. The rearrangement joins TRBV6-1 to TRBJ1-6, with no clear D. CDR3 length equals 16 residues. Germline CDR1 reads MNHNS; CDR2 reads SASEGT. This CDR3 reads CTSSELAVARNSPLHF. The CDR3 DNA follows: TGTACCAGCAGTGAGTTGGCAGTGGCTCGTAATTCACCCCTCCACTTT.

This chain joins TRBV3-1 and TRBJ2-1, with 8 bases fitting TRBD2. V trimming: 4 bases; J trimming: 1 base; junction bases outside the gene matches: 3. The germline V gene has CDR1 LGHDT and CDR2 YNNKEL (reference sequence). CDR3 length: 15 amino acids. The CDR3 loop reads CASSLAGRSYNEQFF. Here the CDR3 DNA reads TGTGCCAGCAGCCTAGCGGGAAGGTCCTACAATGAGCAGTTCTTC.

As to this clonotype: A read error may produce the germline difference seen at one junction end. This sequence joins TRBV5-1 and TRBJ1-3; D call uncertain. Germline CDR1 reads SGHRS; CDR2 reads YFSETQ. The CDR3 extends over 15 amino acids. This CDR3 reads CASNGGGFSGNTIYF. DNA of the CDR3: TGCGCCAGCAATGGAGGAGGATTCTCTGGCAACACCATATATTTT.

This clonotype was seen repeatedly, ten times or more. The chain combines TRBV14 with TRBJ1-5; D unresolved. This CDR3 has 13 amino acids. Germline V gene lookup returns CDR1 SGHDN and CDR2 FVKESK. Between the trimmed V and J ends, which lost 4 bases and 6 bases, there was a span of 10 bases. CDR3 sequence reads: CASSPGPSQPQHF. In DNA form, the CDR3 reads TGTGCCAGCAGCCCGGGCCCCAGTCAGCCCCAGCATTTT.

V gene TRBV20-1 combines with J gene TRBJ1-2; no clear D. The V end was cut by 3 bases, the J end by 11 bases, with 19 bases between. The CDR3 has 13 amino acids. Germline V CDR1 and CDR2: DFQATT, SNEGSKA (reference sequence). The CDR3 reads CSARLRELNTYTF. The CDR3 region has the DNA TGCAGTGCTAGGCTACGGGAACTTAATACTTACACCTTC.

The chain combines TRBV6-4 with TRBJ1-2, with a weak D call TRBD1 (6 bases). Trimming stripped 6 bases from V and 5 bases from J, with 22 bases between. Germline CDR1 MRHNA, CDR2 SNTAGT. The CDR3 totals 16 residues. CDR3 nucleotides: TGTGCCAGCAGCCTGACTAGCGGGGGGCCTACTTATGGCTACACCTTC. Amino acids: CASSLTSGGPTYGYTF.

This clonotype rates as medium-sized. The rearrangement links TRBV7-8 to TRBJ1-2; no clear D gene. Germline-derived CDR1 and CDR2 are SGHVS and FQNEAQ. The CDR3 extends over 14 amino acids. Trimming removed 3 bases from V and 5 bases from J, with 13 bases in between. In DNA form, the CDR3 reads TGTGCCAGCAGCTTGGGAGGGAAGGAGTATGGCTACACCTTC. Residues: CASSLGGKEYGYTF.

This clonotype is labeled as medium-sized. The chain joins TRBV28 to TRBJ1-2; no firm D call. The V gene lost 4 bases and the J gene lost 5 bases, with 5 bases spanning the gap. The CDR3 extends over 11 amino acids. Looked up from germline, CDR1 is MDHEN and CDR2 is SYDVKM. This CDR3 is CASSSIYGYTF. The DNA of the CDR3 is TGTGCCAGCAGTTCGATATATGGCTACACCTTC.

A note on this clonotype: A junction end diverges from the germline sequence, so it may reflect a read error. The V and J genes are TRBV10-3 and TRBJ2-3, with a tentative D call TRBD2 (6 bases). This CDR3 has 15 residues. Looked up from germline, CDR1 is ENHRY and CDR2 is SYGVKD. The CDR3 loop reads CAISPGEIFTDTQYF. The CDR3 DNA sequence: TGCGCCATCAGTCCGGGGGAGATATTCACAGATACGCAGTATTTT.